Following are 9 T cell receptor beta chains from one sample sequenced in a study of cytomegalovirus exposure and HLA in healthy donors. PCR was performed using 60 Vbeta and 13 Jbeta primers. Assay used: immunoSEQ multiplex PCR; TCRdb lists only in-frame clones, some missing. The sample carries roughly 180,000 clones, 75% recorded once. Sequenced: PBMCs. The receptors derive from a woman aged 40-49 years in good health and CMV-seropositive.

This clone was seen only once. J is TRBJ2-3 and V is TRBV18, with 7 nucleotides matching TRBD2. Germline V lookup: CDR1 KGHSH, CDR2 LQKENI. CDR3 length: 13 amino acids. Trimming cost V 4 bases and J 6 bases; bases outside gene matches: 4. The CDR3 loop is CASSQLASDTQYF. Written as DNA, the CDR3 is TGTGCCAGCTCACAACTAGCGTCGGATACGCAGTATTTT.

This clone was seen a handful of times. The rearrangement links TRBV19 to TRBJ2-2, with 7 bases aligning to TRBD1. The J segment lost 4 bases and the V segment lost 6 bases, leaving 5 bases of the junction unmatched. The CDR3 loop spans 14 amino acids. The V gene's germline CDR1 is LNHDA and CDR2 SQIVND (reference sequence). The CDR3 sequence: CASSRQGGTGELFF. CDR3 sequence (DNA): TGTGCCAGTAGCCGACAGGGTGGCACCGGGGAGCTGTTTTTT.

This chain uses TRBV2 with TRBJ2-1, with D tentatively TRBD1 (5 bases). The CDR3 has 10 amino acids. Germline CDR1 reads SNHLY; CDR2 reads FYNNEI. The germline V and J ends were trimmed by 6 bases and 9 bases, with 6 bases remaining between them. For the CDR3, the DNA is TGTGCCAGCAGAGGGGCTGAGCAGTTCTTC. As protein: CASRGAEQFF.

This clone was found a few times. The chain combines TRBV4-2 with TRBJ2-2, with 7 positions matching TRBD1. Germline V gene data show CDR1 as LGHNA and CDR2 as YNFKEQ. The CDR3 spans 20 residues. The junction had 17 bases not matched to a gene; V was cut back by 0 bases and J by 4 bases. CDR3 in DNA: TGTGCCAGCAGCCAAGAGTTTGGGACACTCCTTAAGGGGGCCACCGGGGAGCTGTTTTTT. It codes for CASSQEFGTLLKGATGELFF.

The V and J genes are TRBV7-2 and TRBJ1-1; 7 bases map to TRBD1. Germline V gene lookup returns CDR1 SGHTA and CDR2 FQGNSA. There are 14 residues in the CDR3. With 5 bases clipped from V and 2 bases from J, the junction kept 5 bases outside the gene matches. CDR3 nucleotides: TGTGCCAGCAGCCTGACAGGGACTAACACTGAAGCTTTCTTT. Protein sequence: CASSLTGTNTEAFF.

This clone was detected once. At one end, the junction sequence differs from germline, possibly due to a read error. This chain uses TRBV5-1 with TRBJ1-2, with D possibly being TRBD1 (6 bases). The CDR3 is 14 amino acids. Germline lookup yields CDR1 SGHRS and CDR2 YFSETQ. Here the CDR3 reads CAGSLDSSNYGYTF. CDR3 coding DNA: TGCGCCGGCAGCCTGGACAGTTCTAACTATGGCTACACCTTC.

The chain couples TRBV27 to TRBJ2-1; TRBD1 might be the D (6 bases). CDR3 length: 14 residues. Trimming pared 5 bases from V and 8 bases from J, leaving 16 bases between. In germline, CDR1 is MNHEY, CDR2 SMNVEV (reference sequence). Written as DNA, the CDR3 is TGTGCCAGCAGTCCCCCTACAGGGCGAGATGAGCAGTTCTTC. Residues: CASSPPTGRDEQFF.

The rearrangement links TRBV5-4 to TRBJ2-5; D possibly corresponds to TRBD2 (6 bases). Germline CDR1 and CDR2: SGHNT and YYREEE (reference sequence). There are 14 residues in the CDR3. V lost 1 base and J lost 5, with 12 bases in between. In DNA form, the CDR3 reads TGTGCCAGCAGCTTGAAAGGAGGGCGGGAGACCCAGTACTTC. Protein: CASSLKGGRETQYF.

DNA for the CDR3: TGTGCCAGCAGCGGCAGCGGGAGCTGGCGCAATGAGCAGTTCTTC. Translation: CASSGSGSWRNEQFF. The chain carries TRBV7-6 and TRBJ2-1; TRBD2 matches 8 bases. With 5 bases clipped from V and 6 bases from J, the junction kept 9 bases outside the gene matches. CDR1 and CDR2 (germline): SGHVS, FNYEAQ. This CDR3 is built from 15 residues.